A single sample is the source of the 7 T cell receptor beta chains below, sequenced in a study of blood T cells in healthy people across ages. With a J-beta primer mix and a sample-barcoded 5' primer, a second PCR ran roughly 6 to 11 cycles. Each CDR3 protein gets one entry after TCRdb re-called the 5' RACE reads with MiXCR. Here the sample spans around 820,000 distinct CDR3 sequences, roughly 25% being singletons. In addition, the sample was reused for a study of T cells of mothers and their children.

What was sequenced was blood. These receptors all stem from a boy between 5 and 17 years old in good health.

The gene calls are TRBV5-1 and TRBJ2-5; D may be TRBD2 (5 bases). The J call may be faulty, since TRBJ2-1 better matches the DNA end. Germline CDR1 SGHRS, CDR2 YFSETQ. This CDR3 region has 13 residues. In DNA form, the CDR3 reads TGCGCCAGCAGCCCAAACGGGGTCTATGAGCAGTTCTTC. It encodes CASSPNGVYEQFF.

The V and J genes are TRBV20-1 and TRBJ1-2; no clear D gene. The germline V and J ends were trimmed by 6 bases and 0 bases, with 14 bases remaining between them. Germline-derived CDR1 and CDR2 are DFQATT and SNEGSKA (reference sequence). The CDR3 runs 14 residues. CDR3 protein: CSATGQAANYGYTF. CDR3 DNA: TGCAGTGCGACTGGGCAGGCCGCTAACTATGGCTACACCTTC.

This clonotype has just a few counts. The chain has TRBV6-5 and TRBJ2-5; 8 bases map to TRBD1. Trimming removed 6 bases from V and 0 bases from J; junction bases left unmatched: 9. CDR1 and CDR2 from the germline V gene are MNHEY and SVGAGI. CDR3 size: 16 residues. The CDR3 DNA follows: TGTGCCAGCAGCCAGAAATACAGGGGGTACCAAGAGACCCAGTACTTC. It yields the protein CASSQKYRGYQETQYF.

The J gene is TRBJ2-1, the V gene TRBV12-3 or TRBV12-4; a possible D gene is TRBD2 (5 bases). The CDR3 has 16 residues. V lost 8 bases and J 7 bases, leaving 24 bases between the germline ends. The CDR3, as DNA: TGTGCCAGCGGCGAGGGCCTCGGCGGGCCCAGTAATGAGCAGTTCTTC. Its protein is CASGEGLGGPSNEQFF.

This clonotype was picked up a small number of times. The CDR3 sequence is CASRFGQTNEKLFF. The CDR3 bases are TGCGCCAGCAGATTTGGACAGACTAATGAAAAACTGTTTTTT. The chain is built from TRBV5-1 and TRBJ1-4, with TRBD1 as a possible D gene (6 bases). CDR3 length equals 14 residues. V lost 5 bases and J 2 bases, leaving 10 bases between the germline ends. CDR1 is SGHRS and CDR2 is YFSETQ in the germline V gene.

This clonotype was seen ten or more times. The chain couples TRBV12-3 or TRBV12-4 to TRBJ1-5; D is perhaps TRBD1 (5 bases). The V end was cut by 6 bases, the J end by 5 bases, with 14 bases between. This CDR3 has 14 residues. The CDR3 DNA reads as TGTGCCAGCAGCAGGGACCGGGGCGATCAGCCCCAGCATTTT. This encodes CASSRDRGDQPQHF.

This chain connects TRBV7-9 to TRBJ2-3; possibly TRBD2 for D (5 bases). CDR1 is SEHNR, CDR2 FQNEAQ, per germline (reference sequence). Trimming pared 2 bases from V and 7 bases from J, leaving 22 bases between. The CDR3 consists of 17 residues. The CDR3 DNA sequence: TGTGCCAGCAGCTTATTCGTTGGAGGCCGGAAGCTTCATACGCAGTATTTT. Protein sequence: CASSLFVGGRKLHTQYF.